A selection of T cell receptor beta chains follows, all from one sample in a study of blood T cell repertoires in COVID-19. The protocol was immunoSEQ multiplex PCR, while the TCRdb copy is restricted to in-frame clones and leaves out a portion. The sample has about 250,000 clones, roughly 80% seen once. Sequencing was carried out using peripheral blood. The receptors were gathered from an older man with acute or convalescent COVID-19. The conserved cysteine and the conserved F or W are not part of the CDR3 here. Fields, in order: J gene, V gene, clone size, CDR3 protein. Clone size is stated in some rows and not others, as once, few, many or a class when expanded.

J: TRBJ1-1; V: TRBV5-1; size: once; CDR3: ASSSDRGQPLNTEAF
J: TRBJ1-1; V: TRBV6-5; size: -; CDR3: ASSQDFMNTEAF
J: TRBJ2-7; V: TRBV5-1; size: few; CDR3: ASSPRAGARYEQY
J: TRBJ2-7; V: TRBV30; size: once; CDR3: AWSLRYEQY
J: TRBJ2-7; V: TRBV18; size: -; CDR3: ASSPGRETYEQY
J: TRBJ2-1; V: TRBV7-9; size: once; CDR3: ASRISGSNNEQF
J: TRBJ2-1; V: TRBV5-8; size: -; CDR3: ASSPYRAEQF
J: TRBJ2-3; V: TRBV5-1; size: -; CDR3: ASRTSGSTDTQY
J: TRBJ1-4; V: TRBV5-6; size: -; CDR3: ASRDRGGNNEKLF
J: TRBJ1-3; V: TRBV18; size: -; CDR3: ASSPPPAAVTSGNTIY
J: TRBJ2-7; V: TRBV5-5; size: -; CDR3: ASSLSGGAYEQY
J: TRBJ1-1; V: TRBV3-1/TRBV3-2; size: -; CDR3: ASKAGKGNTEAF
J: TRBJ2-1; V: TRBV5-1; size: -; CDR3: ASSSPAGGLNEQF
J: TRBJ2-5; V: TRBV6-5; size: -; CDR3: ASIRTYQETQY
J: TRBJ2-7; V: TRBV5-1; size: -; CDR3: ASKTTGGFEEQY
J: TRBJ2-7; V: TRBV10-3; size: few; CDR3: AIAPGQPYEQY
J: TRBJ1-6; V: TRBV3-1/TRBV3-2; size: few; CDR3: ASSNSNNSPLH
J: TRBJ1-5; V: TRBV28; size: -; CDR3: ASNPGQGGQPQH
J: TRBJ2-7; V: TRBV24-1; size: -; CDR3: ATSDPRQGAYEQY
J: TRBJ2-1; V: TRBV10-3; size: -; CDR3: ATLPASGLTISYNEQF
J: TRBJ2-5; V: TRBV7-9; size: -; CDR3: ASSLGSSGPRETQY
J: TRBJ2-7; V: TRBV6-6; size: -; CDR3: ASSYLRLGDGEQY
J: TRBJ2-7; V: TRBV6-1; size: -; CDR3: ASSERQGRSEQY
J: TRBJ2-1; V: TRBV2; size: -; CDR3: ASSTGLAGEQF
J: TRBJ2-1; V: TRBV7-9; size: -; CDR3: ASSLVWTQVFSVDEQF
J: TRBJ2-3; V: TRBV30; size: -; CDR3: AWKGLAGPTDTQY
J: TRBJ2-1; V: TRBV7-9; size: -; CDR3: ASSLGTGGTEQF
J: TRBJ1-5; V: TRBV2; size: -; CDR3: ASSRQGGYDQPQH
J: TRBJ2-5; V: TRBV18; size: -; CDR3: ASSPTGSRETQY
J: TRBJ2-7; V: TRBV30; size: few; CDR3: AWSMPSSYEQY
J: TRBJ2-7; V: TRBV5-1; size: -; CDR3: ASSPGGPQSSYEQY
J: TRBJ2-3; V: TRBV29-1; size: -; CDR3: SVPGTGFDTQY
J: TRBJ1-3; V: TRBV5-4; size: -; CDR3: ASSGRNLGNTIY
J: TRBJ1-5; V: TRBV19; size: once; CDR3: ASHREPRDQPQH
J: TRBJ1-5; V: TRBV19; size: -; CDR3: ATKDRDRDNQPQH
J: TRBJ2-7; V: TRBV3-1/TRBV3-2; size: -; CDR3: ASSQGLNIVYEQY
J: TRBJ1-5; V: TRBV28; size: -; CDR3: ASSSRQPQH
J: TRBJ2-1; V: TRBV30; size: -; CDR3: AWSRLAGTYNEQF
J: TRBJ2-4; V: TRBV5-1; size: -; CDR3: ASSHRQGAKDIQY
J: TRBJ2-5; V: TRBV6-5; size: -; CDR3: ASSPTPDGTQY
J: TRBJ1-6; V: TRBV3-1/TRBV3-2; size: -; CDR3: ASSQGDRYSYNSPLH
J: TRBJ2-3; V: TRBV12-3/TRBV12-4; size: -; CDR3: ASTLGGQDTQY
J: TRBJ1-1; V: TRBV29-1; size: -; CDR3: SAGQGNTEAF
J: TRBJ2-1; V: TRBV12-3/TRBV12-4; size: -; CDR3: ASRPTANEQF
J: TRBJ1-5; V: TRBV2; size: -; CDR3: ASSGTGRGQPQH
J: TRBJ1-3; V: TRBV18; size: once; CDR3: ASSPKMTLGTGLSGNTIY
J: TRBJ1-6; V: TRBV30; size: -; CDR3: AWSVQLDSPLH
J: TRBJ1-5; V: TRBV3-1/TRBV3-2; size: -; CDR3: ASSSGNQPQH
J: TRBJ1-5; V: TRBV12-5; size: -; CDR3: ASGLVLGRGQPQH
J: TRBJ2-2; V: TRBV6-5; size: -; CDR3: ASSSWGGRNTGELF